This passage covers 8 T cell receptor beta chains from one sample sequenced in a study of T cells after yellow fever vaccination. TCRdb passed the 5' RACE reads through MiXCR, listing each CDR3 protein once. The sample has a few hundred thousand distinct CDR3 sequences, about a sixth seen once; the top ten hold approximately 15%. Sequencing used PBMCs, obtained 5 days after the first yellow fever vaccination. The receptors derive from a man between 18 and 35 years old who received the YFV17D yellow fever vaccine.

This rearrangement joins TRBV20-1 to TRBJ1-2; D ambiguous. CDR3 length equals 16 residues. The germline V gene encodes CDR1 DFQATT and CDR2 SNEGSKA (reference sequence). The germline V and J ends were trimmed by 2 bases and 0 bases, with 16 bases remaining between them. The CDR3 nucleotides read TGCAGTGCTAGAATATCGCCAGCCGTTCCTAACTATGGCTACACCTTC. This gives the protein CSARISPAVPNYGYTF.

This clonotype was observed a handful of times. The genes are TRBV19 and TRBJ2-1; 10 nucleotides match TRBD1. This CDR3 region has 16 residues. Germline V CDR1 and CDR2: LNHDA, SQIVND (reference sequence). The trim removed 5 bases at V and 7 bases at J, leaving 11 bases unmatched. The CDR3 bases are TGTGCCAGTAGTGACCGGACAGGGGGATTTTGGAATGAGCAGTTCTTC. Translated, it gives CASSDRTGGFWNEQFF.

This clonotype showed up just a few times. The CDR3 sequence: CASSPGSFGNTIYF. CDR3 in DNA: TGTGCCAGCAGCCCCGGGTCATTCGGAAACACCATATATTTT. The J gene is TRBJ1-3, the V gene TRBV6-5, with no clear D. Trimming removed 6 bases from V and 4 bases from J, with 13 bases in between. Germline CDR1 and CDR2: MNHEY and SVGAGI. CDR3 length equals 14 residues.

This chain uses TRBV6-2 or TRBV6-3 with TRBJ2-1; 9 bases line up with TRBD1. The CDR3 is 13 residues long. Germline lookup yields CDR1 MNHEY and CDR2 SVGEGT. The J segment lost 11 bases and the V segment lost 6 bases, leaving 8 bases of the junction unmatched. CDR3 loop: CASRRTGDEKQFF. CDR3 nucleotides: TGTGCCAGCAGAAGGACAGGGGACGAAAAGCAGTTCTTC.

The J gene is TRBJ1-1, the V gene TRBV5-6; D is undetermined. Trimming took off 3 bases at V and 0 bases at J, with 9 bases between the two ends. The CDR3 sequence is 14 residues long. Germline V gene data show CDR1 as SGHDT and CDR2 as YYEEEE. Written as DNA, the CDR3 is TGTGCCAGCAGCTCAACAAAGATGAACACTGAAGCTTTCTTT. This encodes CASSSTKMNTEAFF.

The chain joins TRBV5-4 to TRBJ2-7; D is uncertain. Germline V gene sequence: CDR1 SGHNT, CDR2 YYREEE (reference sequence). This CDR3 region has 14 residues. Between the trimmed V and J ends, which lost 1 base and 0 bases, there was a span of 8 bases. The CDR3 DNA follows: TGTGCCAGCAGCTTGAGCCACCCCTCCTACGAGCAGTACTTC. It is translated as CASSLSHPSYEQYF.

This rearrangement joins TRBV20-1 to TRBJ1-2; D gene ambiguous. CDR1 and CDR2 (germline): DFQATT, SNEGSKA (reference sequence). Trimming left V 3 bases short and J 5 bases short, with 19 bases between. This CDR3 contains 15 residues. The CDR3 loop reads CSASPPARAGYGYTF. For the CDR3, the DNA is TGCAGTGCTAGCCCCCCCGCCCGGGCCGGGTATGGCTACACCTTC.

The V call is TRBV7-2, the J call TRBJ2-2; maybe TRBD1 (6 bases). Per the germline V gene, CDR1 is SGHTA and CDR2 is FQGNSA. Trimming took 5 bases from V and 3 from J, leaving 19 bases between them. The CDR3 sequence is 17 residues long. The CDR3 reads CASSTLNRDLDTGELFF. The CDR3 nucleotides are TGTGCCAGCAGCACACTTAACAGGGACCTTGACACCGGGGAGCTGTTTTTT.